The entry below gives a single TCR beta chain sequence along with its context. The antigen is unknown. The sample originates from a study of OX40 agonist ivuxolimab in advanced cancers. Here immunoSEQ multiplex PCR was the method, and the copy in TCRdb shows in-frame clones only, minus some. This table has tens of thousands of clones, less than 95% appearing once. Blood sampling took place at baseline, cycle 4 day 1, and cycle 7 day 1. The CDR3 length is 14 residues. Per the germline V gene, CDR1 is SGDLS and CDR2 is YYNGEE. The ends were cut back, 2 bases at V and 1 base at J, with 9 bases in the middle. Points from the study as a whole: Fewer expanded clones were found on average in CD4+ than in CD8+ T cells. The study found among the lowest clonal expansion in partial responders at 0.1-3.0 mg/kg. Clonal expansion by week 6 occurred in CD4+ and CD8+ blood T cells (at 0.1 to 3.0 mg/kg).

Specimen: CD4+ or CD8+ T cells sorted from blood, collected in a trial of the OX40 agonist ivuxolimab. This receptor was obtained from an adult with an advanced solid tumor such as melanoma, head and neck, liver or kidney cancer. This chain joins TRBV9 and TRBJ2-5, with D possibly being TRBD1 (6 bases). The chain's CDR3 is CASSVGGSQETQYF. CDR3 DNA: TGTGCCAGCAGCGTTGGGGGCAGCCAAGAGACCCAGTACTTC. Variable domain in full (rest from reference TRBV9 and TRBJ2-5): DSGVTQTPKHLITATGQRVTLRCSPRSGDLSVYWYQQSLDQGLQFLIQYYNGEERAKGNILERFSAQQFPDLHSELNLSSLELGDSALYFCASSVGGSQETQYFGPGTRLLVL.